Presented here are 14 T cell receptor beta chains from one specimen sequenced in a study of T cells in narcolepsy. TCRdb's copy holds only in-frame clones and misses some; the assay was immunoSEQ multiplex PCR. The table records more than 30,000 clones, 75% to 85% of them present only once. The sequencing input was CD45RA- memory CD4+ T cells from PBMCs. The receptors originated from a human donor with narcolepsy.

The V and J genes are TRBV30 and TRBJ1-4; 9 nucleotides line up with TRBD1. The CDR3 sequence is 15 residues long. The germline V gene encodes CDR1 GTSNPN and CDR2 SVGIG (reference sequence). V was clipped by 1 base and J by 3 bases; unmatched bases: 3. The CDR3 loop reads CAWSGGTGPNEKLFF. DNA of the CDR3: TGTGCCTGGAGTGGCGGGACAGGGCCTAATGAAAAACTGTTTTTT.

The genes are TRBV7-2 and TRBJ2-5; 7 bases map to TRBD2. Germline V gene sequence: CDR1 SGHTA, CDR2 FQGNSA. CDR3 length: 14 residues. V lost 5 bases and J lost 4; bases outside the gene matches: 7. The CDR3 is CASSPGRGRETQYF. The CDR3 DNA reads TGTGCCAGCAGCCCAGGGCGGGGGAGAGAGACCCAGTACTTC.

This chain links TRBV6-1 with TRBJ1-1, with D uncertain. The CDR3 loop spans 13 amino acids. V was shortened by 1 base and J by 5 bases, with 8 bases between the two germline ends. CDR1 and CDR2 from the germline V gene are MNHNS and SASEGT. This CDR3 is CASSEEGNTEAFF. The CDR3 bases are TGTGCCAGCAGTGAAGAGGGTAATACTGAAGCTTTCTTT.

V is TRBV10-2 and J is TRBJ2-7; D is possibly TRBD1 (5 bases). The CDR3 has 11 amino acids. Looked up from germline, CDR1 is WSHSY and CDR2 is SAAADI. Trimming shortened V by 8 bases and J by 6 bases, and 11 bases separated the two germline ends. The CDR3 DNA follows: TGCGCCAGCGGGCAGGGTGTCGAGCAGTACTTC. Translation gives CASGQGVEQYF.

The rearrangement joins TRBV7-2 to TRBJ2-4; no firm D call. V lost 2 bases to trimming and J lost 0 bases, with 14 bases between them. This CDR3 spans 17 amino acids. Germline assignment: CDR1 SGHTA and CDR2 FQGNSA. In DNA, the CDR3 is TGTGCCAGCAGCTTAAGTGATGGGTTCCAAGCCAAAAACATTCAGTACTTC. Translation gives CASSLSDGFQAKNIQYF.

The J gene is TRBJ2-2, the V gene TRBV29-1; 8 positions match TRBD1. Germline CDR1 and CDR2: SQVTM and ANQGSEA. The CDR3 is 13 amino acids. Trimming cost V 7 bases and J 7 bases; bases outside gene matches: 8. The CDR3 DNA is TGCAGCGCTGACAGGGGTAGGAGCGGGGAGCTGTTTTTT. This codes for CSADRGRSGELFF.

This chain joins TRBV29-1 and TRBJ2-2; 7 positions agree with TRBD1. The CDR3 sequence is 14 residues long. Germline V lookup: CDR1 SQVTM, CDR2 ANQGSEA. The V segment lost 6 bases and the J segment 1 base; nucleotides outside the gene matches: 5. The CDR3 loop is CSVGQMMNTGELFF. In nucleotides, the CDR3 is TGCAGCGTGGGACAGATGATGAACACCGGGGAGCTGTTTTTT.

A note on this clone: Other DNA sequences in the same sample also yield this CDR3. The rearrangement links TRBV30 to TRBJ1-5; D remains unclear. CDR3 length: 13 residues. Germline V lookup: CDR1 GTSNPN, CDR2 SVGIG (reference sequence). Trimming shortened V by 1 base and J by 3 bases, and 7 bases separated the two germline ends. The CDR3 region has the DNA TGTGCCTGGAGTGGGGATTCCAATCAGCCCCAGCATTTT. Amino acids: CAWSGDSNQPQHF.

CDR3 in DNA: TGTGCCAGCAGTTTAGGGGGGGCAAGCAATCAGCCCCAGCATTTT. Residues: CASSLGGASNQPQHF. The chain has TRBV28 and TRBJ1-5; D possibly corresponds to TRBD1 (6 bases). Germline V gives CDR1 MDHEN, CDR2 SYDVKM. The length of the CDR3 is 15 residues. The V and J ends lost 2 bases and 1 base respectively, with 9 bases between them.

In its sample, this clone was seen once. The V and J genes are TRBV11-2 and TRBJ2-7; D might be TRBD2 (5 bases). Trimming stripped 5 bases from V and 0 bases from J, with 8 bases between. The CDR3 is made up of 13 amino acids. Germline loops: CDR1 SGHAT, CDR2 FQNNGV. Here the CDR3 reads CASSGLLSYEQYF. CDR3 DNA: TGTGCCAGCAGCGGACTCCTCTCCTACGAGCAGTACTTC.

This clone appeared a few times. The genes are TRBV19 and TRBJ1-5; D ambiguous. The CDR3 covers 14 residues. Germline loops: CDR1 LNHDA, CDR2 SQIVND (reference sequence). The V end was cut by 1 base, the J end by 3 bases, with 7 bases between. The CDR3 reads CASSIVAVNQPQHF. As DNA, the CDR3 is TGTGCCAGTAGTATAGTGGCAGTCAATCAGCCCCAGCATTTT.

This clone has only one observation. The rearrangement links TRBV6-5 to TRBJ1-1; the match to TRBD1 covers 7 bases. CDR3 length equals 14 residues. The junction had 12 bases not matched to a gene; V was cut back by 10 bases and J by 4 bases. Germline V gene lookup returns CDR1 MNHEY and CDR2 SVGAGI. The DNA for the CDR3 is TGTGCCACTCACGGGACGACAGGGCTCACTGAAGCTTTCTTT. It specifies CATHGTTGLTEAFF.

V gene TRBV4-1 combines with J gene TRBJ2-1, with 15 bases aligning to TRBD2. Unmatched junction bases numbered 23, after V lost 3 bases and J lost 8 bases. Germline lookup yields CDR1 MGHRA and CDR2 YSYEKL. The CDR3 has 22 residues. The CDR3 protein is CASSHRKGGTSGRNLYGDEQFF. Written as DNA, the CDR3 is TGCGCCAGCAGCCACCGGAAAGGAGGGACTAGCGGGAGGAATTTGTATGGTGATGAGCAGTTCTTC.

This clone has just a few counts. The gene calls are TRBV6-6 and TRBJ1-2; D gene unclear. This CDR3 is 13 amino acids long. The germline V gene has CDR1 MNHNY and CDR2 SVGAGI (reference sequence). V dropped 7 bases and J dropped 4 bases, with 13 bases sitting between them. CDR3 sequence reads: CASILTKSYGYTF. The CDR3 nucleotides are TGTGCCAGCATACTAACCAAGTCCTATGGCTACACCTTC.